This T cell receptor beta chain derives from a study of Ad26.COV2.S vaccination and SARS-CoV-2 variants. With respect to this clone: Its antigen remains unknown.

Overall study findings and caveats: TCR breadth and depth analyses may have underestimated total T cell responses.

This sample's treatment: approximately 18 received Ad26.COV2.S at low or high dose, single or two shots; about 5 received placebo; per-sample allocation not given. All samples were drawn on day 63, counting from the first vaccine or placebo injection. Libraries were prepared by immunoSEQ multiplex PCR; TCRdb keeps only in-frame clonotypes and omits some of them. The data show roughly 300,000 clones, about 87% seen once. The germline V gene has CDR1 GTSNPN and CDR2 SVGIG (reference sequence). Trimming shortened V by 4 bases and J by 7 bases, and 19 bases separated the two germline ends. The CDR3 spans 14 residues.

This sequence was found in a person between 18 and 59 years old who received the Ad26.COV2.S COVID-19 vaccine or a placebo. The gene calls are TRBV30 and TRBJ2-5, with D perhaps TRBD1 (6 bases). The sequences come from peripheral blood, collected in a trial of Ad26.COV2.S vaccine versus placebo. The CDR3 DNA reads TGTGCCTGGACCCGACAGGTAGCCACGGGGACCCAGTACTTC. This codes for CAWTRQVATGTQYF. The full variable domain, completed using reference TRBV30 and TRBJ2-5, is SQTIHQWPATLVQPVGSPLSLECTVEGTSNPNLYWYRQAAGRGLQLLFYSVGIGQISSEVPQNLSASRPQDRQFILSSKKLLLSDSGFYLCAWTRQVATGTQYFGPGTRLLVL.